Below, 9 T cell receptor beta chains from the same sample are listed, as sequenced in a study of cytomegalovirus exposure and HLA in healthy donors. Here immunoSEQ multiplex PCR was the method, and the copy in TCRdb shows in-frame clones only, minus some. The table includes around 140,000 clones, about 91% detected once. Specimen: PBMCs. These receptors were obtained from a young woman in good health and CMV-seronegative.

This clone was counted a single time. This chain connects TRBV9 to TRBJ1-1; D perhaps matches TRBD1 (6 bases). Germline V gives CDR1 SGDLS, CDR2 YYNGEE. CDR3 length: 14 residues. Trimming removed 4 bases from V and 4 bases from J, with 14 bases in between. The CDR3 bases are TGTGCCAGCAGCCCCGACTACAGGGTCACTGAAGCTTTCTTT. Amino acid sequence: CASSPDYRVTEAFF.

The chain carries TRBV7-9 and TRBJ1-4, with a weak D call TRBD1 (5 bases). Germline values: CDR1 SEHNR, CDR2 FQNEAQ (reference sequence). V lost 5 bases and J lost 8, with 18 bases in between. This CDR3 region has 15 residues. CDR3 sequence (DNA): TGTGCCAGCAGCGGCGGAACTGCTGGGGGGGAAAAACTGTTTTTT. This gives the protein CASSGGTAGGEKLFF.

The gene calls are TRBV19 and TRBJ1-5; D gene ambiguous. CDR3 length: 14 residues. The V gene's germline CDR1 is LNHDA and CDR2 SQIVND (reference sequence). V shed 6 bases and J shed 4 bases, with 13 bases lying between them. The CDR3 loop reads CASRAGKKNQPQHF. The CDR3 region has the DNA TGTGCCAGTAGGGCAGGAAAGAAAAATCAGCCCCAGCATTTT.

V gene TRBV5-1 combines with J gene TRBJ1-4, with 11 bases matching TRBD1. Trimming removed 4 bases from V and 7 bases from J; junction bases left unmatched: 6. Looked up from germline, CDR1 is SGHRS and CDR2 is YFSETQ. This CDR3 has 15 residues. CDR3 in DNA: TGCGCCAGCAGCCCGGACAGGGGGCAAGGTGAAAAACTGTTTTTT. Translated: CASSPDRGQGEKLFF. The full variable domain, rest sourced from reference TRBV5-1 and TRBJ1-4, is KAGVTQTPRYLIKTRGQQVTLSCSPISGHRSVSWYQQTPGQGLQFLFEYFSETQRNKGNFPGRFSGRQFSNSRSEMNVSTLELGDSALYLCASSPDRGQGEKLFFGSGTQLSVL.

This chain uses TRBV19 with TRBJ1-6; no reliable D call. Germline CDR1 and CDR2: LNHDA and SQIVND (reference sequence). The CDR3 covers 14 residues. The V end lost 8 bases, the J end lost 2 bases, and 10 bases lay between the germline ends. CDR3 region: CASWSRTYNSPLHF. The CDR3 coding sequence is TGTGCCAGTTGGAGCAGAACCTATAATTCACCCCTCCACTTT.

A single count supports this clone. The chain joins TRBV2 to TRBJ2-7; TRBD1 agrees at 9 bases. CDR3 length: 15 residues. CDR1 SNHLY and CDR2 FYNNEI come from the germline V gene. V shed 5 bases, J shed 3 bases, and the junction held 8 bases outside the gene matches. In DNA, the CDR3 is TGTGCCAGCAGTTATGATCCGACAGGGGGCTACGAGCAGTACTTC. As protein: CASSYDPTGGYEQYF.

This clone was detected a few times. The J gene is TRBJ2-5, the V gene TRBV27; the match to TRBD2 covers 7 bases. V shed 7 bases and J 1 base; nucleotides not matched to a gene: 9. Germline V gene lookup returns CDR1 MNHEY and CDR2 SMNVEV (reference sequence). This CDR3 contains 15 residues. The CDR3 here is CASKSLRGSQETQYF. The CDR3 coding sequence is TGTGCCAGCAAAAGCCTGCGGGGGTCCCAAGAGACCCAGTACTTC.

This chain links TRBV6-1 with TRBJ1-2; D remains ambiguous. The CDR3 consists of 13 residues. V lost 0 bases and J lost 5, with 7 bases in between. Germline V gene lookup returns CDR1 MNHNS and CDR2 SASEGT. The CDR3 region has the DNA TGTGCCAGCAGTGAAGCAGGCGGGTATGGCTACACCTTC. Protein sequence: CASSEAGGYGYTF.

The gene calls are TRBV27 and TRBJ2-7; D possibly corresponds to TRBD2 (6 bases). The CDR3 has 14 amino acids. Trimming took off 0 bases at V and 0 bases at J, with 6 bases between the two ends. Germline CDR1 reads MNHEY; CDR2 reads SMNVEV (reference sequence). The CDR3 loop is CASSLSGLSYEQYF. CDR3 sequence (DNA): TGTGCCAGCAGTTTATCGGGACTCTCCTACGAGCAGTACTTC.